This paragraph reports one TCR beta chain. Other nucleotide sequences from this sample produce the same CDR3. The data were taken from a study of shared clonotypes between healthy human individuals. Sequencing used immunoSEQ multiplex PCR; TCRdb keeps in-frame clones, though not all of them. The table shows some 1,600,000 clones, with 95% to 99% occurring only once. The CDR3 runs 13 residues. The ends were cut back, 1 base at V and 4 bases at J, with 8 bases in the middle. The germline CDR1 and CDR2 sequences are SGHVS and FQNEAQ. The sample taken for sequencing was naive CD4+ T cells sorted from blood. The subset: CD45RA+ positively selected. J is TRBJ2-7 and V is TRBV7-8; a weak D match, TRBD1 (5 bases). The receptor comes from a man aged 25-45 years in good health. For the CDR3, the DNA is TGTGCCAGCAGCTTAGGAGCAGGGTACGAGCAGTACTTC. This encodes CASSLGAGYEQYF.